What follows is one TCR beta chain and its context. No antigen is known for it. The data were obtained in a study of cytomegalovirus exposure and HLA in healthy donors. The PCR employed 60 Vbeta primers together with 13 Jbeta primers. Profiling relied on immunoSEQ multiplex PCR, and the TCRdb table lists in-frame clones only, not all of them. The repertoire consists of about 130,000 clones, with under 85% occurring once and the leading ten covering approximately 3.1%. Study-wide results and limits: Trimming of TCR beta V- and J-genes showed a link, identified in a later analysis, to a missense DCLRE1C variant.

The CDR3 runs 14 residues. Germline V gives CDR1 GTSNPN, CDR2 SVGIG (reference sequence). The J segment lost 7 bases and the V segment lost 1 base, leaving 9 bases of the junction unmatched. This receptor was obtained from a man aged 30 to 39 in good health and CMV-seronegative. The sample consisted of PBMCs. The V call is TRBV30, the J call TRBJ2-5; 7 bases agree with TRBD2. CDR3 nucleotides: TGTGCCTGGAGTGGTGCCGGAGGCGGGGGGACCCAGTACTTC. Translated, it gives CAWSGAGGGGTQYF.